This T cell receptor (beta chain) was sequenced for a study of shared clonotypes between healthy human individuals. Study summary: Three men and a couple of women, aged 18 to 49, were donors.

Method: immunoSEQ multiplex PCR; TCRdb's copy keeps in-frame clones and lacks some. The repertoire holds around 990,000 clones, with roughly 80% as singletons. The germline V gene has CDR1 SGDLS and CDR2 YYNGEE. V lost 4 bases to trimming and J lost 2 bases, with 10 bases between them. This CDR3 spans 14 amino acids. The chain is built from TRBV9 and TRBJ2-1; no clear D gene. This receptor was obtained from a man between 18 and 29 years old in good health. Some clones in this sample may be carry-over from other donors' samples. The sample consisted of memory CD4+ T cells from PBMCs. Subset described: CD45RA-negative fraction. The CDR3 nucleotides read TGTGCCAGCAGCTCCGACCCGACCTACAATGAGCAGTTCTTC. Protein product: CASSSDPTYNEQFF.